This T cell receptor (beta chain) is drawn from a study of PD-1 blockade in classical Hodgkin lymphoma. Regarding the study as a whole: Baseline TCR diversity was reportedly lower in newly diagnosed patients than healthy donors. Prior therapy or disease activity may underlie the repertoire differences, whose causes remain undefined.

Time point meaning: newly diagnosed, previously untreated cHL patient sample. Purification of CD4+ T cells from thawed PBMCs was achieved by magnetic negative selection. Comparison came from newly diagnosed, untreated classical Hodgkin lymphoma PBMCs. Sequencing was performed with immunoSEQ multiplex PCR; in TCRdb, only in-frame clones are kept and a portion is missing. Among tens of thousands of clones listed, about 87% were seen once. Remarks on this clone: What it binds is not known.

The TCR originated in a human donor with classical Hodgkin lymphoma. Sequencing was carried out using CD4+ T cells from blood.

CDR3 DNA sequence: TGTGCCAGCAGCCCGGGAGGTACTAGCGGGACGGAAAATGAGCAGTTCTTC. It translates to CASSPGGTSGTENEQFF. The chain combines TRBV5-4 with TRBJ2-1; 10 bases are shared with TRBD2. The germline V gene encodes CDR1 SGHNT and CDR2 YYREEE (reference sequence). The V segment lost 4 bases and the J segment 7 bases; nucleotides outside the gene matches: 14. This CDR3 has 17 amino acids.